A single TCR beta chain is shown here with its context. The antigen is unknown. What was amplified from RNA transcripts were TCR beta CDR3 regions. Initially, a first-round RT-PCR of the TCR CDR3 employed the HTBI primer set. Each CDR3 protein is one row after TCRdb ran MiXCR on the multiplex PCR reads. The sample shows 350,000 to 450,000 distinct CDR3 sequences, roughly an eighth of them seen only once. Ophthalmopathy patients had Clinical Activity Score at least 3, NOSPECS grade at least 4, duration under 3 months. The data were taken from a study of T cells in Graves' hyperthyroidism and ophthalmopathy. Whole-study results and caveats: In the blood, most expanded thyroid clonotypes above 0.001 appeared as well.

Germline values: CDR1 SGHRS, CDR2 YFSETQ. V dropped 0 bases and J dropped 4 bases, with 6 bases sitting between them. This CDR3 is 13 amino acids long. This TCR was recovered from a man in his fifties with Graves' ophthalmopathy. The chain combines TRBV5-1 with TRBJ2-3; weak D call: TRBD2 (5 bases). What was sequenced was blood. CDR3 DNA sequence: TGCGCCAGCAGCTTGGGACTACCAGATACGCAGTATTTT. Amino acid sequence: CASSLGLPDTQYF.